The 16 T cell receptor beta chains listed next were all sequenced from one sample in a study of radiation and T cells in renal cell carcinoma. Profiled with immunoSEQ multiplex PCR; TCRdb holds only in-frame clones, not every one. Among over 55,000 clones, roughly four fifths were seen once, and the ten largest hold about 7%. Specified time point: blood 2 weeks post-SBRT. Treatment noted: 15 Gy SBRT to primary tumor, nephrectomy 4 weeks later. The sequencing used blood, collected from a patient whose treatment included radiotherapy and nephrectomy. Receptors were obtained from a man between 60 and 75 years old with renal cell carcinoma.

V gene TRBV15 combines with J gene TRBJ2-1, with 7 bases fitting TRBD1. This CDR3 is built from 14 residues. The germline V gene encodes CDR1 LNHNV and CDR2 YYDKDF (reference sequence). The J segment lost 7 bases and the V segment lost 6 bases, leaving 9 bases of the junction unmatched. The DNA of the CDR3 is TGTGCCACCAGGATGGGACAGCTCCCGAATGAGCAGTTCTTC. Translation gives CATRMGQLPNEQFF. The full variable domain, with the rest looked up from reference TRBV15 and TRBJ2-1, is DAMVIQNPRYQVTQFGKPVTLSCSQTLNHNVMYWYQQKSSQAPKLLFHYYDKDFNNEADTPDNFQSRRPNTSFCFLDIRSPGLGDTAMYLCATRMGQLPNEQFFGPGTRLTVL.

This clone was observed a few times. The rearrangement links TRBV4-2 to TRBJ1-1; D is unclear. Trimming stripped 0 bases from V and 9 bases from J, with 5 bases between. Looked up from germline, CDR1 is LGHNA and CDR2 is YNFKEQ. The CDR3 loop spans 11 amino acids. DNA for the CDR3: TGTGCCAGCAGCCAAGAGGACCAAGCTTTCTTT. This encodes CASSQEDQAFF.

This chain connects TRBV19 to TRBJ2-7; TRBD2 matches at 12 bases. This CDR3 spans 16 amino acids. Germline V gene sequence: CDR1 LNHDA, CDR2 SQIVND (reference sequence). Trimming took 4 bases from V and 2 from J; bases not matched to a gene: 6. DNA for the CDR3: TGTGCCAGTAGTACTAGCGGGGGGGCTGTTCCCTACGAGCAGTACTTC. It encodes CASSTSGGAVPYEQYF. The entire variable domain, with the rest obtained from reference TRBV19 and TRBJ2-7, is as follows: DGGITQSPKYLFRKEGQNVTLSCEQNLNHDAMYWYRQDPGQGLRLIYYSQIVNDFQKGDIAEGYSVSREKKESFPLTVTSAQKNPTAFYLCASSTSGGAVPYEQYFGPGTRLTVT.

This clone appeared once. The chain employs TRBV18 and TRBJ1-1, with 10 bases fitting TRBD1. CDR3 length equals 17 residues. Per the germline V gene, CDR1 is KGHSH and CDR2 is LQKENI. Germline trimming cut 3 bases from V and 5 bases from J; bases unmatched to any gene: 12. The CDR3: CASSPPSIGTGATEAFF. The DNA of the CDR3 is TGTGCCAGCTCACCGCCATCGATCGGGACAGGGGCAACTGAAGCTTTCTTT.

CDR3 sequence: CASSFRDGVEKLFF. The DNA for the CDR3 is TGTGCCAGCAGCTTCAGGGATGGTGTTGAAAAACTGTTTTTT. The chain combines TRBV7-9 with TRBJ1-4; TRBD1 might be the D (5 bases). V lost 3 bases and J 7 bases, leaving 12 bases between the germline ends. This CDR3 comprises 14 residues. CDR1 SEHNR and CDR2 FQNEAQ come from the germline V gene (reference sequence). Full variable domain (rest looked up from reference TRBV7-9 and TRBJ1-4): DTGVSQNPRHKITKRGQNVTFRCDPISEHNRLYWYRQTLGQGPEFLTYFQNEAQLEKSRLLSDRFSAERPKGSFSTLEIQRTEQGDSAMYLCASSFRDGVEKLFFGSGTQLSVL.

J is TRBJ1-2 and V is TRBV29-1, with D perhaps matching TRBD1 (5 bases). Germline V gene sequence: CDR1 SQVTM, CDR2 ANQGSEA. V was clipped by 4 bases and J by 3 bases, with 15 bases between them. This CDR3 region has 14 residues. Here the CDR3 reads CSVVGGESDYGYTF. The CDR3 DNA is TGCAGCGTTGTCGGGGGAGAGTCGGACTATGGCTACACCTTC.

CDR3 in amino acids: CASAPGGLAGSTGELFF. CDR3 DNA sequence: TGTGCCAGCGCTCCCGGGGGGCTAGCGGGGAGCACCGGGGAGCTGTTTTTT. The chain is built from TRBV5-6 and TRBJ2-2; TRBD2 matches 9 bases. Germline trimming cut 7 bases from V and 4 bases from J; bases unmatched to any gene: 14. CDR1 SGHDT and CDR2 YYEEEE come from the germline V gene. The CDR3 has 17 amino acids. Complete variable domain (other parts from reference TRBV5-6 and TRBJ2-2): DAGVTQSPTHLIKTRGQQVTLRCSPKSGHDTVSWYQQALGQGPQFIFQYYEEEERQRGNFPDRFSGHQFPNYSSELNVNALLLGDSALYLCASAPGGLAGSTGELFFGEGSRLTVL.

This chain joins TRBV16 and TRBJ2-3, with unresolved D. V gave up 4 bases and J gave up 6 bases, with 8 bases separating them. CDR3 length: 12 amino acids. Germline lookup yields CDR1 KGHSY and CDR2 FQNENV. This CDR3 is CASSPLGDTQYF. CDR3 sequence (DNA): TGTGCCAGCAGCCCACTCGGTGATACGCAGTATTTT.

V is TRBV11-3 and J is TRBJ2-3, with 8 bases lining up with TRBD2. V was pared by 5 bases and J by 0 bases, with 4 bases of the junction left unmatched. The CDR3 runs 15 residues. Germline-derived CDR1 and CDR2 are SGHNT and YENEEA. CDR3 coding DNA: TGTGCCAGCAGCCTAGCGGGCCGGAGCACAGATACGCAGTATTTT. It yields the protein CASSLAGRSTDTQYF.

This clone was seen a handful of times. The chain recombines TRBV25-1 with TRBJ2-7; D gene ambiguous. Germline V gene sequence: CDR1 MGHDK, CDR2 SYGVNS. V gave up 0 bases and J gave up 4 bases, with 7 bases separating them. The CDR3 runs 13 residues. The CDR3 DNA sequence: TGTGCCAGCAGTGAATATGGTGGATACGAGCAGTACTTC. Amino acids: CASSEYGGYEQYF.

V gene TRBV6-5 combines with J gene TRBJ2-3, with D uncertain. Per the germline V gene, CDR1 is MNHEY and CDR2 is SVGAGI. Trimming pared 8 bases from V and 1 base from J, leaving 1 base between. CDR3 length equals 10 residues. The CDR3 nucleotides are TGTGCCAGCGGCACAGATACGCAGTATTTT. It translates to CASGTDTQYF.

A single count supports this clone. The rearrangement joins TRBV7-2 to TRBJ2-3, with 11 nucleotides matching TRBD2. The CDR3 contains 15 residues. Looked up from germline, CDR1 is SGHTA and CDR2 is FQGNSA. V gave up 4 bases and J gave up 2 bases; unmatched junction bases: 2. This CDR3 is CASSYSGGDTDTQYF. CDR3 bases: TGTGCCAGCAGCTATAGCGGGGGGGACACAGATACGCAGTATTTT.

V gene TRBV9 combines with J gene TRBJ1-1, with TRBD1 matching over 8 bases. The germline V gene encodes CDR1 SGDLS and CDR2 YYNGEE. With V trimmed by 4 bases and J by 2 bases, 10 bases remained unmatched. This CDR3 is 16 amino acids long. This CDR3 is CASSPSGGAYNTEAFF. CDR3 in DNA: TGTGCCAGCAGCCCATCAGGGGGCGCTTATAACACTGAAGCTTTCTTT.

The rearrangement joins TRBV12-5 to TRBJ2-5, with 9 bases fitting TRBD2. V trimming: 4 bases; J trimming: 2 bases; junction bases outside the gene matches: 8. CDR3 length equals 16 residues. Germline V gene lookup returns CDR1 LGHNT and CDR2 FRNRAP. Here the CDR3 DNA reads TGTGCTAGTGGTTCTTCAGCGGGGGGCCCACAAGAGACCCAGTACTTC. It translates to CASGSSAGGPQETQYF.

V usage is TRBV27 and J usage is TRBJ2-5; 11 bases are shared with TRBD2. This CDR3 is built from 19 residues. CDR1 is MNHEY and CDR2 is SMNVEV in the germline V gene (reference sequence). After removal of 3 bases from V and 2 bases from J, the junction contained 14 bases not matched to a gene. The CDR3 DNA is TGTGCCAGCAGTTTCCTCTCCCTGACTAGCGGGGTCCATCAAGAGACCCAGTACTTC. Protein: CASSFLSLTSGVHQETQYF.

The CDR3 nucleotides are TGTGCCAGCAGCTTGGCCCCCAGGGGGATGGGGAACACCGGGGAGCTGTTTTTT. Translating it yields CASSLAPRGMGNTGELFF. V gene TRBV5-5 combines with J gene TRBJ2-2; 7 bases line up with TRBD1. The CDR3 length is 18 residues. V was clipped by 0 bases and J by 1 base; unmatched bases: 9. CDR1 is SGHKS, CDR2 YYEKEE, per germline (reference sequence).